This T cell receptor beta chain was recovered during a study of T-cell memory formation after mild COVID-19. Study as a whole: TCR clusters mostly belonged to single donors. General study points: While clones contracting from day 15 to 85 were balanced between CD4 and CD8, later expanders leaned CD4+. Some SARS-CoV-2-responding clones were already detected in memory before infection. Those CD4+ clones that contracted were mainly in CM and EM (CD8+ ones in EMRA).

This clonotype has just a few counts. Its antigen is as yet unknown. The CDR3 contains 14 residues. The V and J ends lost 8 bases and 5 bases respectively, with 18 bases between them. Germline-derived CDR1 and CDR2 are MNHNY and SVGAGI (reference sequence). TCRdb independently ran MiXCR on the 5' RACE reads; one entry per CDR3 protein. The repertoire has approximately 570,000 distinct CDR3 sequences, roughly 18% of them found once; the top ten carry 9.5% to 15%. The V call is TRBV6-6, the J call TRBJ2-5, with D possibly being TRBD2 (5 bases). The sample was PBMCs or a T cell subset sorted from them (not recorded which). This sequence was found in an adult woman who had mild COVID-19 (a few samples of this study predate the infection). Cell type and time point are not known. CDR3 residues: CASRRLGGPETQYF. The DNA of the CDR3 is TGTGCCAGCCGCCGCCTAGGAGGTCCGGAGACCCAGTACTTC.